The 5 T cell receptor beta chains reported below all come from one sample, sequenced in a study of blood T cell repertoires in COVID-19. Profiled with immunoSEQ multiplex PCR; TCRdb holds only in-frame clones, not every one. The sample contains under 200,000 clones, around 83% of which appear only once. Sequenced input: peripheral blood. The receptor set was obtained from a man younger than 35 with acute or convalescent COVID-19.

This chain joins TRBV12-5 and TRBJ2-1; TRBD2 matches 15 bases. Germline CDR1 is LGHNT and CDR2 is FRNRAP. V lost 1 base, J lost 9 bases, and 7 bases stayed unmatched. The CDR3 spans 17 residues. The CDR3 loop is CASGLGTSGGAFSEQFF. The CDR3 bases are TGTGCTAGTGGTTTGGGGACTAGCGGGGGGGCATTTTCTGAGCAGTTCTTC.

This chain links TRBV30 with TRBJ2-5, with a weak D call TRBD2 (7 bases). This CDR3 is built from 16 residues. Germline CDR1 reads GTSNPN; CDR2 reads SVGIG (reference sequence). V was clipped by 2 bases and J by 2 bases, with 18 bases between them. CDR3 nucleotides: TGTGCCTGGAGTTCGTACGGGGCGGGGGCTCAAGAGACCCAGTACTTC. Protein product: CAWSSYGAGAQETQYF.

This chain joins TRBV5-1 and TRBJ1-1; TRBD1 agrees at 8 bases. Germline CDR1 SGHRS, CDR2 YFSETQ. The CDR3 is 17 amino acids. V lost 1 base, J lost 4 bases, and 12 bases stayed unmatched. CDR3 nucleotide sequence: TGCGCCAGCAGCTTGCCAGAGTCAGGGGGCTCTCGCACTGAAGCTTTCTTT. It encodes CASSLPESGGSRTEAFF.

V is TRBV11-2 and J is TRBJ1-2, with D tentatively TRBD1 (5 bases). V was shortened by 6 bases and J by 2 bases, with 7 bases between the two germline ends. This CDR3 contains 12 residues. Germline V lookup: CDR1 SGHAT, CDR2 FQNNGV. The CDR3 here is CASRTANYGYTF. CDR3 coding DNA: TGTGCCAGCAGGACAGCCAACTATGGCTACACCTTC.

As DNA, the CDR3 is TGTGCCAGCAGCAATTCGTCGACAGCCGATGAAGCTTTCTTT. This encodes CASSNSSTADEAFF. The chain recombines TRBV21-1 with TRBJ1-1; the D call of TRBD1 is as the table states it, not checked on the DNA. TRBV21-1 is shown as a pseudogene. This CDR3 comprises 14 residues.